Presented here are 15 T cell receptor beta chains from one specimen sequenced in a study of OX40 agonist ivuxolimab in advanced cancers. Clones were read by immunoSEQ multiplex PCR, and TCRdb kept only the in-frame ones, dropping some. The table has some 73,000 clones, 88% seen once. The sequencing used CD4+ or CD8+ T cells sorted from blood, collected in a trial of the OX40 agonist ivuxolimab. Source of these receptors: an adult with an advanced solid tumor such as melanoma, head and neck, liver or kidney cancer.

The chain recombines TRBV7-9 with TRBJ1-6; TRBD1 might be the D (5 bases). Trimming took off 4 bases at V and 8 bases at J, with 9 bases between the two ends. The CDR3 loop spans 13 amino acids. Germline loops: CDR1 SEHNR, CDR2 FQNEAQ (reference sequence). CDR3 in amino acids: CASSSQGDSPLHF. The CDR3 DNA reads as TGTGCCAGCAGCTCCCAAGGGGATTCACCCCTCCACTTT.

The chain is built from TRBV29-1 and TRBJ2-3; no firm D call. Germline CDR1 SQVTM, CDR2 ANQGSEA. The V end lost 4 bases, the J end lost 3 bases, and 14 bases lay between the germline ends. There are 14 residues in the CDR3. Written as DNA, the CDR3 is TGCAGCGTTGCCGGGTCTTGGACGACAGATACGCAGTATTTT. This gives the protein CSVAGSWTTDTQYF.

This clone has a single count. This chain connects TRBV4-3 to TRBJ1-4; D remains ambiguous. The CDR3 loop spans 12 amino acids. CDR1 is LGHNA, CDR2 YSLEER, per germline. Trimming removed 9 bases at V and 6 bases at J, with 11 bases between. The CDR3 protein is CARPFTYEKLFF. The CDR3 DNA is TGCGCCAGACCCTTTACTTATGAAAAACTGTTTTTT.

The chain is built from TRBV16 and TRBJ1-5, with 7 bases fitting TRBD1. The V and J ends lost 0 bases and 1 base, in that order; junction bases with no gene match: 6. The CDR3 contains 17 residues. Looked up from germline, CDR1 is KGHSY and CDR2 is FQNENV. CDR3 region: CASSQSGGERSNQPQHF. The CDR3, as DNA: TGTGCCAGCAGCCAATCAGGGGGCGAGAGGAGCAATCAGCCCCAGCATTTT.

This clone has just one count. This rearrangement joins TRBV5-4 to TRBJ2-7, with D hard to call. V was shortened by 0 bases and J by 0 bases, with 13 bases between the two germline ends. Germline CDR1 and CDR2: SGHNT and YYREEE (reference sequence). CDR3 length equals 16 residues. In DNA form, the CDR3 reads TGTGCCAGCAGCTTGGAGGGATTGGGAAGCTCCTACGAGCAGTACTTC. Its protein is CASSLEGLGSSYEQYF. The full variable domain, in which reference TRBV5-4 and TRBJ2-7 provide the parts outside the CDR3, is ETGVTQSPTHLIKTRGQQVTLRCSSQSGHNTVSWYQQALGQGPQFIFQYYREEENGRGNFPPRFSGLQFPNYSSELNVNALELDDSALYLCASSLEGLGSSYEQYFGPGTRLTVT.

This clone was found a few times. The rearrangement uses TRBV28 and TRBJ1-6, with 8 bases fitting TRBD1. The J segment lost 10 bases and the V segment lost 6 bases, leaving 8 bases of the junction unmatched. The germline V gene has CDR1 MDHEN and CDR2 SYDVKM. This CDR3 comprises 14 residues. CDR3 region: CASSPGQGHSPLHF. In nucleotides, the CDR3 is TGTGCCAGCAGCCCCGGACAGGGACACTCACCCCTCCACTTT.

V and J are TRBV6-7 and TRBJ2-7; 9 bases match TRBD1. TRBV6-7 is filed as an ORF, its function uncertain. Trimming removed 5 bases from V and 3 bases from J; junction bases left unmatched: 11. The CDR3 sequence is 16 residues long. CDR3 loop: CASSGQGSKQYYEQYF. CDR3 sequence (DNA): TGTGCCAGCAGTGGACAGGGGAGTAAACAATACTACGAGCAGTACTTC.

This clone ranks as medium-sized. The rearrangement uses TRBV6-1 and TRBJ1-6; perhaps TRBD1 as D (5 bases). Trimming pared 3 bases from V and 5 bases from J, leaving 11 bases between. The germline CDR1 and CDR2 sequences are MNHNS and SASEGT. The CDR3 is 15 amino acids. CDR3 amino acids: CASSDGHANNSPLHF. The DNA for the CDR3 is TGTGCCAGCAGTGACGGACACGCCAATAATTCACCCCTCCACTTT.

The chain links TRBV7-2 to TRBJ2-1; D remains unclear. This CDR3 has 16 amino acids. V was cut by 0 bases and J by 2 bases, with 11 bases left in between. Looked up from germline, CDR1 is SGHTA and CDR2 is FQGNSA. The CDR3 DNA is TGTGCCAGCAGCTTAGCCCCAGTTACAACCTACAATGAGCAGTTCTTC. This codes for CASSLAPVTTYNEQFF.

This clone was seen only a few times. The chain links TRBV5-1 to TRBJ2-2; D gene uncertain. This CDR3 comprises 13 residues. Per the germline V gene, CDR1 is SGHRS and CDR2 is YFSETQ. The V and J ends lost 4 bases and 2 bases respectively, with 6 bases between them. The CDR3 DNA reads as TGCGCCAGCAGCAGTGACAACACCGGGGAGCTGTTTTTT. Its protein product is CASSSDNTGELFF.

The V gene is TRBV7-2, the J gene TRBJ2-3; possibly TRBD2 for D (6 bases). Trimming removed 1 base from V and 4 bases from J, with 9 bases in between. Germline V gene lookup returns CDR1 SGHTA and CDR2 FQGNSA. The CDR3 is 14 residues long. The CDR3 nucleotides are TGTGCCAGCAGCTTAGTCCGGGGGTCAGATACGCAGTATTTT. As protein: CASSLVRGSDTQYF.

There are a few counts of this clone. In nucleotides, the CDR3 is TGTGCCAGCAGCCCCGGGGACAGGGGTGAGACAGATACGCAGTATTTT. Translation gives CASSPGDRGETDTQYF. The rearrangement joins TRBV5-5 to TRBJ2-3, with 10 nucleotides matching TRBD1. The germline CDR1 and CDR2 sequences are SGHKS and YYEKEE (reference sequence). CDR3 size: 16 residues. Trimming removed 4 bases from V and 3 bases from J; junction bases left unmatched: 8.

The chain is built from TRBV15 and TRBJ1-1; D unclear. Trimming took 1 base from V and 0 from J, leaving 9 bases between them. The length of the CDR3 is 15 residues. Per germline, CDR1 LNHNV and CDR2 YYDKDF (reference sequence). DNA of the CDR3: TGTGCCACCAGCAGAGTTACGCCAATGAACACTGAAGCTTTCTTT. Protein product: CATSRVTPMNTEAFF.

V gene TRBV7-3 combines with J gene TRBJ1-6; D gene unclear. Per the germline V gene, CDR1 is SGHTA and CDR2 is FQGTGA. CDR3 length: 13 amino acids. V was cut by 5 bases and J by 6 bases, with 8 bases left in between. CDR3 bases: TGTGCCAGCAGCCCAGGAGGTAATTCACCCCTCCACTTT. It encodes CASSPGGNSPLHF.

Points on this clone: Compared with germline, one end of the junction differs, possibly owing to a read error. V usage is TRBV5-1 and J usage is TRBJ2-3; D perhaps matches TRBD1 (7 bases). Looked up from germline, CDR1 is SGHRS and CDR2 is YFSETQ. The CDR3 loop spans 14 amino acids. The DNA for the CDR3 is TGTGCCAGCAGCTTGGAGGGACAGAGCGATACGCAGTATTTT. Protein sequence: CASSLEGQSDTQYF.